A single sample is the source of the 21 T cell receptor beta chains below, sequenced in a study of shared T cell receptors in the human thymus. Repertoires were generated with immunoSEQ multiplex PCR, while TCRdb's copy carries only in-frame clones and drops some. The table shows more than 550,000 clones, with about 90% occurring only once. This sample also belongs to another study, concerning human thymus T cells.

Sample: thymocytes. All receptors come from a boy younger than two with a congenital heart defect.

This rearrangement joins TRBV7-9 to TRBJ2-5; D might be TRBD1 (5 bases). Germline CDR1 reads SEHNR; CDR2 reads FQNEAQ (reference sequence). V was clipped by 6 bases and J by 1 base, with 9 bases between them. The CDR3 is 13 residues long. Written as DNA, the CDR3 is TGTGCCAGCAGAGGGGTCTTCCAAGAGACCCAGTACTTC. This translates into CASRGVFQETQYF.

This clone showed up just a few times. V is TRBV7-2 and J is TRBJ1-3; the D gene is possibly TRBD1 (5 bases). The CDR3 has 15 residues. From germline, CDR1 is SGHTA and CDR2 FQGNSA. V gave up 5 bases and J gave up 1 base, with 12 bases separating them. The CDR3 region is CASSPQGRSGNTIYF. CDR3 coding DNA: TGTGCCAGCAGCCCCCAGGGCCGGTCTGGAAACACCATATATTTT.

V is TRBV28 and J is TRBJ2-7; 9 positions agree with TRBD1. The CDR3 is 16 residues long. J gave up 6 bases and V 1 base, and 10 bases lay outside the gene matches. Germline V CDR1 and CDR2: MDHEN, SYDVKM. In DNA, the CDR3 is TGTGCCAGCAGTTTATCCCCCGGGACAGGGAGGCCCGAGCAGTACTTC. Protein sequence: CASSLSPGTGRPEQYF. The whole variable domain, filled in from reference TRBV28 and TRBJ2-7, reads DVKVTQSSRYLVKRTGEKVFLECVQDMDHENMFWYRQDPGLGLRLIYFSYDVKMKEKGDIPEGYSVSREKKERFSLILESASTNQTSMYLCASSLSPGTGRPEQYFGPGTRLTVT.

The genes are TRBV4-3 and TRBJ1-5; 8 bases are shared with TRBD1. V dropped 1 base and J dropped 6; count of bases not matched to a gene: 2. The germline gives CDR1 LGHNA, CDR2 YSLEER. There are 14 residues in the CDR3. In nucleotides, the CDR3 is TGCGCCAGCAGCCAAGGGACAGGGTCTCAGCCCCAGCATTTT. It encodes CASSQGTGSQPQHF.

The chain carries TRBV29-1 and TRBJ2-5; D gene uncertain. The CDR3 consists of 14 residues. CDR1 and CDR2 from the germline V gene are SQVTM and ANQGSEA. V gave up 3 bases and J gave up 2 bases, with 13 bases separating them. The CDR3 loop is CSVDILEQQETQYF. CDR3 nucleotides: TGCAGCGTTGATATTCTAGAGCAACAAGAGACCCAGTACTTC.

This sequence joins TRBV29-1 and TRBJ1-2; 9 nucleotides align to TRBD1. The CDR3 totals 13 residues. CDR1 is SQVTM, CDR2 ANQGSEA, per germline. V shed 4 bases and J 5 bases; nucleotides not matched to a gene: 5. The CDR3 coding sequence is TGCAGCGTTGTGGACAGGGGTCTTTATGGCTACACCTTC. The encoded protein is CSVVDRGLYGYTF.

This chain uses TRBV19 with TRBJ2-7; D unresolved. Germline-derived CDR1 and CDR2 are LNHDA and SQIVND (reference sequence). V was trimmed by 5 bases and J by 2 bases, leaving 10 bases between them. The CDR3 length is 13 residues. CDR3 in DNA: TGTGCCAGTAGTCGAGGAATCACCTACGAGCAGTACTTC. Protein: CASSRGITYEQYF.

The chain carries TRBV7-9 and TRBJ2-7; D might be TRBD1 (6 bases). CDR1 is SEHNR, CDR2 FQNEAQ, per germline (reference sequence). Trimming left V 2 bases short and J 2 bases short, with 10 bases between. The CDR3 is made up of 14 amino acids. CDR3 residues: CASSLTGLAYEQYF. CDR3 DNA: TGTGCCAGCAGCTTAACAGGGCTGGCCTACGAGCAGTACTTC.

The chain carries TRBV5-6 and TRBJ2-4, with 11 bases matching TRBD2. V dropped 5 bases and J dropped 4; count of bases not matched to a gene: 8. The CDR3 sequence is 16 residues long. In germline, CDR1 is SGHDT, CDR2 YYEEEE. The chain's CDR3 is CASSSPGLADKNIQYF. The CDR3 region has the DNA TGTGCCAGCAGTTCGCCGGGACTAGCGGATAAAAACATTCAGTACTTC.

The chain employs TRBV28 and TRBJ1-1, with D uncertain. Deletions cut 5 bases from V and 5 bases from J, with 15 bases between. CDR1 and CDR2 from the germline V gene are MDHEN and SYDVKM. This CDR3 spans 14 amino acids. This CDR3 is CASSAAAPMTEAFF. The DNA of the CDR3 is TGTGCCAGCAGTGCGGCAGCTCCCATGACTGAAGCTTTCTTT.

This chain connects TRBV30 to TRBJ1-3; 11 positions match TRBD1. Germline lookup yields CDR1 GTSNPN and CDR2 SVGIG (reference sequence). The CDR3 has 14 amino acids. J gave up 0 bases and V 7 bases, and 2 bases lay outside the gene matches. CDR3 residues: CASGTGGSGNTIYF. CDR3 bases: TGTGCCTCCGGGACAGGGGGCTCTGGAAACACCATATATTTT.

This chain connects TRBV7-8 to TRBJ2-7; weak D call: TRBD2 (6 bases). CDR3 length: 17 amino acids. V was pared by 1 base and J by 6 bases, with 22 bases between. The germline CDR1 and CDR2 sequences are SGHVS and FQNEAQ. DNA of the CDR3: TGTGCCAGCAGCTTAGATTGTGTCGCGGGACGGTCTCTCGAGCAGTACTTC. The encoded protein is CASSLDCVAGRSLEQYF.

This clone is a singleton in its sample. The chain uses TRBV5-1 and TRBJ2-3; 9 bases match TRBD2. After removal of 6 bases from V and 2 bases from J, the junction contained 7 bases not matched to a gene. CDR1 is SGHRS and CDR2 is YFSETQ in the germline V gene. The CDR3 is 15 amino acids. The CDR3 DNA follows: TGCGCCAGCACGGCGGGGGGGGAATCCACAGATACGCAGTATTTT. Amino acid sequence: CASTAGGESTDTQYF.

The chain recombines TRBV28 with TRBJ1-4; the match to TRBD1 covers 7 bases. The germline gives CDR1 MDHEN, CDR2 SYDVKM. The CDR3 contains 14 residues. The ends lost 5 bases at V and 5 bases at J; junction bases unmatched: 5. The CDR3 DNA follows: TGTGCCAGCAGTCAGGAGGACAGGAATGAAAAACTGTTTTTT. Its protein is CASSQEDRNEKLFF.

This rearrangement joins TRBV5-6 to TRBJ2-1; 13 bases agree with TRBD2. V shed 3 bases, J shed 8 bases, and the junction held 11 bases outside the gene matches. The CDR3 spans 17 residues. Germline CDR1 is SGHDT and CDR2 is YYEEEE. CDR3 in DNA: TGTGCCAGCAGCTCCGATACTAGCGGGGGGGCCAGTGATGAGCAGTTCTTC. Amino acids: CASSSDTSGGASDEQFF.

CDR3 loop: CASSLSRDKLVGYGYTF. CDR3 in DNA: TGTGCCAGCAGCTTGTCCCGGGATAAGTTAGTGGGCTATGGCTACACCTTC. The genes are TRBV5-6 and TRBJ1-2; D not certain. Per the germline V gene, CDR1 is SGHDT and CDR2 is YYEEEE. This CDR3 spans 17 amino acids. The germline V and J ends were trimmed by 1 base and 4 bases, with 20 bases remaining between them.

The chain links TRBV5-6 to TRBJ2-1; 10 nucleotides line up with TRBD2. With 4 bases clipped from V and 0 bases from J, the junction kept 13 bases outside the gene matches. Germline values: CDR1 SGHDT, CDR2 YYEEEE. The CDR3 is made up of 19 amino acids. CDR3 in DNA: TGTGCCAGCAGCCCAGCGACGTGGACTAGCGGAAGCTCCTACAATGAGCAGTTCTTC. Amino acids: CASSPATWTSGSSYNEQFF. Together with reference TRBV5-6 and TRBJ2-1, the CDR3 gives the full variable domain: DAGVTQSPTHLIKTRGQQVTLRCSPKSGHDTVSWYQQALGQGPQFIFQYYEEEERQRGNFPDRFSGHQFPNYSSELNVNALLLGDSALYLCASSPATWTSGSSYNEQFFGPGTRLTVL.

The chain combines TRBV5-6 with TRBJ2-3; weak D call: TRBD1 (5 bases). The CDR3 spans 17 residues. Trimming shortened V by 4 bases and J by 0 bases, and 18 bases separated the two germline ends. Germline V gene sequence: CDR1 SGHDT, CDR2 YYEEEE. The CDR3 sequence is CASSPLPYQGSTDTQYF. For the CDR3, the DNA is TGTGCCAGCAGCCCGCTACCATATCAGGGTAGCACAGATACGCAGTATTTT.

This chain uses TRBV19 with TRBJ1-3; the match to TRBD1 covers 8 bases. Unmatched junction bases numbered 6, after V lost 5 bases and J lost 0 bases. The CDR3 contains 16 residues. The germline V gene encodes CDR1 LNHDA and CDR2 SQIVND (reference sequence). The CDR3 nucleotides are TGTGCCAGTAGTGGGGGGACAGGAGCCTCTGGAAACACCATATATTTT. Protein sequence: CASSGGTGASGNTIYF. The whole variable domain, remainder taken from reference TRBV19 and TRBJ1-3, is DGGITQSPKYLFRKEGQNVTLSCEQNLNHDAMYWYRQDPGQGLRLIYYSQIVNDFQKGDIAEGYSVSREKKESFPLTVTSAQKNPTAFYLCASSGGTGASGNTIYFGEGSWLTVV.

The J gene is TRBJ2-7, the V gene TRBV9; 9 bases are a match to TRBD1. Germline CDR1 and CDR2: SGDLS and YYNGEE. The V gene end was trimmed by 4 bases and the J gene end by 2 bases; junction bases not matched to a gene: 7. The CDR3 length is 15 residues. For the CDR3, the DNA is TGTGCCAGCAGCAGACGGACAGGGGCTGCCTACGAGCAGTACTTC. Encoded protein: CASSRRTGAAYEQYF.

The genes are TRBV15 and TRBJ1-1; 8 bases fit TRBD1. The germline gives CDR1 LNHNV, CDR2 YYDKDF (reference sequence). CDR3 size: 12 residues. The V segment lost 8 bases and the J segment 7 bases; nucleotides outside the gene matches: 6. This CDR3 reads CATGQTGDEAFF. The CDR3 DNA follows: TGTGCCACCGGCCAGACAGGGGATGAAGCTTTCTTT. The full variable domain, in which reference TRBV15 and TRBJ1-1 provide the parts outside the CDR3, is DAMVIQNPRYQVTQFGKPVTLSCSQTLNHNVMYWYQQKSSQAPKLLFHYYDKDFNNEADTPDNFQSRRPNTSFCFLDIRSPGLGDTAMYLCATGQTGDEAFFGQGTRLTVV.